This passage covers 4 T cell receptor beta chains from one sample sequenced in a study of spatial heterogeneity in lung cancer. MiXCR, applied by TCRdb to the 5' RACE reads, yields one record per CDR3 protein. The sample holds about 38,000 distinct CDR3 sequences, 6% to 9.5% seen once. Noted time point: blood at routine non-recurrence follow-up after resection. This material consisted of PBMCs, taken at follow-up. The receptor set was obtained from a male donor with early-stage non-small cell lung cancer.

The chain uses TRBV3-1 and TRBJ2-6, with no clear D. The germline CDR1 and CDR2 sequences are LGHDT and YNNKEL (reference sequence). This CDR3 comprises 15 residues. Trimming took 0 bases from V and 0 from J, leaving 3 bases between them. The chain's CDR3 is CASSQDFSGANVLTF. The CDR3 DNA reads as TGTGCCAGCAGCCAAGATTTCTCTGGGGCCAACGTCCTGACTTTC.

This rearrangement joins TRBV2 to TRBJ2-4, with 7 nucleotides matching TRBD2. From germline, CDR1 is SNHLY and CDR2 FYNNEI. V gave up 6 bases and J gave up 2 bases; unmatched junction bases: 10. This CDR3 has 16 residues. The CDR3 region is CASRARGGGPKNIQYF. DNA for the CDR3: TGTGCCAGCAGAGCCCGGGGCGGGGGACCCAAAAACATTCAGTACTTC.

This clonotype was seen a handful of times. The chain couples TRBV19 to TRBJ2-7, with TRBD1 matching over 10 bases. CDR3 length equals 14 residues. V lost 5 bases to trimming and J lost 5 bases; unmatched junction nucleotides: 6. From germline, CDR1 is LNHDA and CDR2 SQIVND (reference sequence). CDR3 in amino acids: CASSRQGARHEQYF. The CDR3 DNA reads TGTGCCAGTAGTCGACAGGGGGCGAGGCACGAGCAGTACTTC.

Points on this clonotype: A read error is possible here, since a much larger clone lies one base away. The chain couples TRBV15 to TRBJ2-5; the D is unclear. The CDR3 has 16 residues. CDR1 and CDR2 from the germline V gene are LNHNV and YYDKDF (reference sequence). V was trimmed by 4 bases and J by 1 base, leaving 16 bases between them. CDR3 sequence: CATSTEQPHFQETQYF. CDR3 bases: TGTGCCACCAGCACCGAACAGCCTCACTTCCAAGAGACCCAGTACTTC.